This T cell receptor beta chain appears in the sequencing data of a study of cytomegalovirus exposure and HLA in healthy donors. At the time of sampling, donors were nominally healthy, though unrecorded immune exposures were likely. 13 Jbeta primers and 60 Vbeta primers were used for the PCR. Data came from immunoSEQ multiplex PCR; TCRdb stores just in-frame clones and leaves some out. The sample records over 150,000 clones, roughly 79% being singletons. The CDR3 consists of 15 residues. V gave up 4 bases and J gave up 8 bases; unmatched junction bases: 13. Germline values: CDR1 MNHEY, CDR2 SVGAGI. Material for sequencing was PBMCs. This TCR came from a woman between 45 and 60 years old in good health and CMV-seropositive. J is TRBJ1-2 and V is TRBV6-5, with TRBD1 matching over 7 bases. The CDR3 DNA reads as TGTGCCAGCAGTTCCCCGTCACAGGGGTTTGACGGCTACACCTTC. This codes for CASSSPSQGFDGYTF.